Below, 30 T cell receptor beta chains from the same sample are listed, as sequenced in a study of T-cell reconstitution after alpha-beta-depleted transplantation in children. Preparation of the TCRbeta library was carried out with unique molecular identifiers. Each CDR3 protein is one row after TCRdb ran MiXCR on the PCR reads. The repertoire consists of around 490,000 distinct CDR3 sequences, with roughly 11% occurring once and the leading ten covering 13% to 15%. Sequenced material: PBMCs, mostly from graft donor cells, taken 180 days after TCRalphabeta/CD19-depleted stem cell transplant. The receptors were gathered from a female patient under 10 years old who had a stem cell transplant for aplastic anemia, so the T cells may come from the graft donor.

The table lists this clonotype with a few counts. The chain's CDR3 is CASSTRDGPSSPLHF. DNA for the CDR3: TGTGCCAGCAGCACCCGGGACGGCCCTTCATCACCCCTCCACTTT. V and J are TRBV28 and TRBJ1-6, with a weak D call TRBD1 (5 bases). Germline CDR1 MDHEN, CDR2 SYDVKM. The V and J ends lost 6 bases and 10 bases respectively, with 19 bases between them. The CDR3 is made up of 15 amino acids.

The chain has TRBV24-1 and TRBJ2-3; D is perhaps TRBD2 (5 bases). Trimming removed 2 bases at V and 4 bases at J, with 21 bases between. Germline V gene lookup returns CDR1 KGHDR and CDR2 SFDVKD. The CDR3 spans 18 residues. The CDR3 spells CATSDWSGRIGSADTQYF. The DNA for the CDR3 is TGTGCCACCAGTGATTGGTCTGGACGGATAGGTAGCGCAGATACGCAGTATTTT.

This clonotype was observed at least ten times. The V gene is TRBV14, the J gene TRBJ1-1; no definite D call. The CDR3 length is 15 residues. The V and J ends lost 1 base and 0 bases respectively, with 9 bases between them. Germline loops: CDR1 SGHDN, CDR2 FVKESK. DNA of the CDR3: TGTGCCAGCAGCCAAGTCAGTTCCATGAACACTGAAGCTTTCTTT. Translated, it gives CASSQVSSMNTEAFF.

The CDR3 nucleotides are TGTGCCAGCAGCTTTGGATCGAATCTCGCCGGGGAGCTGTTTTTT. Translated, it gives CASSFGSNLAGELFF. The chain carries TRBV7-8 and TRBJ2-2, with unresolved D. CDR1 is SGHVS and CDR2 is FQNEAQ in the germline V gene. The CDR3 has 15 residues. V lost 3 bases to trimming and J lost 6 bases, with 14 bases between them.

The chain employs TRBV28 and TRBJ2-3, with D possibly TRBD2 on 5 matching bases. The CDR3 has 15 residues. V was clipped by 5 bases and J by 4 bases, with 16 bases between them. The germline CDR1 and CDR2 sequences are MDHEN and SYDVKM. CDR3 nucleotides: TGTGCCAGCAGTATAACGGGCGGGTTACCAGATACGCAGTATTTT. The encoded protein is CASSITGGLPDTQYF.

The CDR3 DNA sequence: TGTGCCACCAGTGACAGAATGAACACTGAAGCTTTCTTT. Amino acids: CATSDRMNTEAFF. This sequence joins TRBV15 and TRBJ1-1; D is possibly TRBD1 (5 bases). The V and J ends lost 6 bases and 0 bases respectively, with 8 bases between them. The CDR3 sequence is 13 residues long. The V gene's germline CDR1 is LNHNV and CDR2 YYDKDF (reference sequence).

This clonotype has more than one count but fewer than ten. The genes are TRBV16 and TRBJ2-3; D is perhaps TRBD2 (6 bases). The length of the CDR3 is 13 residues. V was shortened by 2 bases and J by 9 bases, with 12 bases between the two germline ends. Looked up from germline, CDR1 is KGHSY and CDR2 is FQNENV. The CDR3 region is CASSQGTHGTQYF. The CDR3 DNA sequence: TGTGCCAGCAGCCAAGGGACTCACGGGACGCAGTATTTT.

CDR3 in DNA: TGTGCCAGCAGTCAACCGGGACCCAGGATGTTACGGGAGGGCGCCTACGAGCAGTACTTC. Its translation is CASSQPGPRMLREGAYEQYF. The chain carries TRBV11-1 and TRBJ2-7, with 8 bases matching TRBD2. Germline V lookup: CDR1 SGHAT, CDR2 FQDESV (reference sequence). V lost 6 bases to trimming and J lost 2 bases; unmatched junction nucleotides: 24. The CDR3 contains 20 residues.

This clonotype was seen a handful of times. This sequence joins TRBV6-6 and TRBJ2-7, with no clear D. The CDR3 runs to 12 residues. Germline CDR1 MNHNY, CDR2 SVGAGI (reference sequence). V lost 4 bases and J lost 3, with 7 bases in between. Written as DNA, the CDR3 is TGTGCCAGCAGTTTCCACCTCTACGAGCAGTACTTC. It codes for CASSFHLYEQYF.

V usage is TRBV19 and J usage is TRBJ2-5; 7 positions match TRBD1. CDR1 and CDR2 from the germline V gene are LNHDA and SQIVND (reference sequence). The J segment lost 2 bases and the V segment lost 4 bases, leaving 4 bases of the junction unmatched. The CDR3 is 14 residues long. CDR3 nucleotides: TGTGCCAGTAGTACCGACAGGGTACAAGAGACCCAGTACTTC. It encodes CASSTDRVQETQYF.

This clonotype was observed at least ten times. The V gene is TRBV10-3, the J gene TRBJ1-4; 10 positions match TRBD1. The V gene's germline CDR1 is ENHRY and CDR2 SYGVKD. The CDR3 loop spans 14 amino acids. V shed 4 bases and J 5 bases; nucleotides not matched to a gene: 1. CDR3 loop: CAISGTGGNEKLFF. The CDR3 DNA sequence: TGTGCCATCAGTGGGACAGGGGGAAATGAAAAACTGTTTTTT.

The genes are TRBV27 and TRBJ2-1, with D perhaps TRBD2 (5 bases). The CDR3 covers 15 residues. Looked up from germline, CDR1 is MNHEY and CDR2 is SMNVEV (reference sequence). With 2 bases removed from V and 4 bases from J, the gap between germline ends came to 12 bases. The CDR3 region has the DNA TGTGCCAGCAGTTTAATTGAGGGTCGATACAATGAGCAGTTCTTC. Translation gives CASSLIEGRYNEQFF.

This clonotype has more than one count but fewer than ten. The V gene is TRBV7-3, the J gene TRBJ2-3; D possibly corresponds to TRBD2 (6 bases). Trimming took 4 bases from V and 6 from J, leaving 14 bases between them. In germline, CDR1 is SGHTA, CDR2 FQGTGA. This CDR3 region has 14 residues. The chain's CDR3 is CASSSVAGLDTQYF. The CDR3 DNA reads TGTGCCAGCAGCTCCGTCGCGGGACTGGATACGCAGTATTTT.

The chain combines TRBV15 with TRBJ2-5; 8 nucleotides match TRBD1. The CDR3 contains 14 residues. Germline V gene data show CDR1 as LNHNV and CDR2 as YYDKDF (reference sequence). Germline trimming cut 5 bases from V and 4 bases from J; bases unmatched to any gene: 6. The CDR3 sequence is CATSGQGIRETQYF. CDR3 sequence (DNA): TGTGCCACCAGCGGACAGGGTATTCGAGAGACCCAGTACTTC.

This clonotype has a handful of counts. CDR3 sequence reads: CASRTVLQETQYF. The CDR3 bases are TGTGCCAGCAGGACAGTTCTCCAAGAGACCCAGTACTTC. The chain carries TRBV7-2 and TRBJ2-5; weak D call: TRBD1 (5 bases). CDR1 and CDR2 (germline): SGHTA, FQGNSA. CDR3 length: 13 amino acids. The V and J ends lost 6 bases and 1 base respectively, with 9 bases between them.

The chain recombines TRBV29-1 with TRBJ1-5, with D unclear. This CDR3 has 13 amino acids. Germline CDR1 SQVTM, CDR2 ANQGSEA. Trimming pared 7 bases from V and 0 bases from J, leaving 10 bases between. The CDR3 reads CSARGSSNQPQHF. The CDR3 DNA reads TGCAGCGCCCGGGGTAGTAGCAATCAGCCCCAGCATTTT.

CDR3 bases: TGTGCCAGTGGAGGTTCCCGCACAGATACGCAGTATTTT. This encodes CASGGSRTDTQYF. The chain links TRBV27 to TRBJ2-3; D possibly corresponds to TRBD2 (5 bases). The CDR3 has 13 residues. Germline V gene data show CDR1 as MNHEY and CDR2 as SMNVEV (reference sequence). V lost 9 bases and J 1 base, leaving 11 bases between the germline ends.

The genes are TRBV5-6 and TRBJ2-7; 7 bases are shared with TRBD1. The V and J ends lost 4 bases and 2 bases, in that order; junction bases with no gene match: 9. Germline V gene sequence: CDR1 SGHDT, CDR2 YYEEEE. The CDR3 consists of 15 residues. DNA for the CDR3: TGTGCCAGCAGCCCTCCTACAGGGGACACCTACGAGCAGTACTTC. Protein product: CASSPPTGDTYEQYF.

This clonotype was detected a few times. The chain uses TRBV6-5 and TRBJ1-4; D might be TRBD1 (5 bases). V lost 4 bases and J 8 bases, leaving 14 bases between the germline ends. Germline loops: CDR1 MNHEY, CDR2 SVGAGI. This CDR3 has 14 amino acids. This CDR3 is CASSFSGPGEKLFF. Written as DNA, the CDR3 is TGTGCCAGCAGTTTTTCCGGGCCAGGGGAAAAACTGTTTTTT.

This clonotype has ten or more counts. The V call is TRBV6-2 or TRBV6-3, the J call TRBJ2-1; 9 positions agree with TRBD2. V shed 5 bases and J 3 bases; nucleotides not matched to a gene: 8. CDR3 length: 16 residues. Germline CDR1 MNHEY, CDR2 SVGEGT. The CDR3 region is CASSRRLAANYNEQFF. The CDR3 DNA reads TGTGCCAGCAGTCGTAGACTAGCGGCCAACTACAATGAGCAGTTCTTC.

This clonotype was seen more than once but under ten times. The chain employs TRBV11-1 and TRBJ1-3; D is unclear. Germline CDR1 and CDR2: SGHAT and FQDESV (reference sequence). CDR3 length: 18 amino acids. Trimming took 5 bases from V and 0 from J, leaving 20 bases between them. The CDR3 DNA reads TGTGCCAGCAGCCAACGGCGGGCAGGAGCAGACTCTGGAAACACCATATATTTT. It codes for CASSQRRAGADSGNTIYF.

This clonotype has a handful of counts. The chain links TRBV11-2 to TRBJ2-7, with 12 bases fitting TRBD1. In germline, CDR1 is SGHAT, CDR2 FQNNGV. The ends lost 3 bases at V and 4 bases at J; junction bases unmatched: 13. The CDR3 spans 18 residues. The CDR3 sequence: CASSLGTGGSTYHYEQYF. The CDR3, as DNA: TGTGCCAGCAGCTTGGGGACAGGGGGCTCAACCTACCATTACGAGCAGTACTTC.

This clonotype was counted a few times. V is TRBV11-2 and J is TRBJ2-7, with 7 bases fitting TRBD2. The CDR3 loop spans 12 amino acids. From germline, CDR1 is SGHAT and CDR2 FQNNGV. The ends lost 5 bases at V and 12 bases at J; junction bases unmatched: 10. This CDR3 reads CASSPQAGEPYV. The CDR3 nucleotides are TGTGCCAGCAGCCCTCAGGCGGGGGAACCGTACGTC.

The chain employs TRBV12-3 or TRBV12-4 and TRBJ2-1; D might be TRBD2 (5 bases). V lost 6 bases, J lost 10 bases, and 10 bases lay in between. The CDR3 loop spans 11 amino acids. CDR3 loop: CASRLGMEQFF. In nucleotides, the CDR3 is TGTGCCAGCAGACTCGGGATGGAGCAGTTCTTC.

In nucleotides, the CDR3 is TGCAGTGCTAGAGATCAATGGGTCGCCGGGGGAGTGACGAACACTGAAGCTTTCTTT. It yields the protein CSARDQWVAGGVTNTEAFF. This sequence joins TRBV20-1 and TRBJ1-1, with D tentatively TRBD1 (5 bases). The CDR3 contains 19 residues. Germline V gene sequence: CDR1 DFQATT, CDR2 SNEGSKA (reference sequence). V lost 0 bases and J lost 1, with 24 bases in between.

This clonotype has only a few counts. The rearrangement joins TRBV28 to TRBJ2-7; D gene uncertain. The germline gives CDR1 MDHEN, CDR2 SYDVKM. CDR3 length: 14 amino acids. V was shortened by 10 bases and J by 3 bases, with 19 bases between the two germline ends. The CDR3, as DNA: TGTGCCATCGGACGACCCTCTCAACTCTACGAGCAGTACTTC. It codes for CAIGRPSQLYEQYF.

This clonotype has more than one count but fewer than ten. V and J are TRBV7-9 and TRBJ2-4; D is uncertain. CDR1 is SEHNR and CDR2 is FQNEAQ in the germline V gene (reference sequence). V was shortened by 3 bases and J by 13 bases, with 13 bases between the two germline ends. The CDR3 covers 12 residues. The CDR3 DNA is TGTGCCAGCAGCTTTTACGGCTTTCTGCAGTACTTC. Its translation is CASSFYGFLQYF.

The table lists this clonotype with a few counts. V is TRBV11-2 and J is TRBJ2-7, with D hard to call. The ends were cut back, 7 bases at V and 0 bases at J, with 16 bases in the middle. The CDR3 consists of 15 residues. In germline, CDR1 is SGHAT, CDR2 FQNNGV. CDR3 nucleotide sequence: TGTGCCAGCACCCACTCTACCCATAGCTCCTACGAGCAGTACTTC. It encodes CASTHSTHSSYEQYF.

The chain links TRBV4-3 to TRBJ2-7; D is perhaps TRBD2 (5 bases). Germline CDR1 reads LGHNA; CDR2 reads YSLEER. The CDR3 contains 16 residues. CDR3 sequence reads: CASSHGLIARSSEHYV. The CDR3 DNA reads TGCGCCAGCAGCCATGGCCTGATAGCGAGAAGCTCCGAGCACTACGTC.

This clonotype has only a few counts. This sequence joins TRBV29-1 and TRBJ1-1; D call uncertain. The CDR3 has 13 residues. The V and J ends lost 3 bases and 2 bases respectively, with 10 bases between them. Germline-derived CDR1 and CDR2 are SQVTM and ANQGSEA. The CDR3 loop reads CSVETGINTEAFF. CDR3 nucleotides: TGCAGCGTTGAGACCGGGATTAACACTGAAGCTTTCTTT.